These 17 T cell receptor beta chains share one sample of origin, sequenced in a study of blood T cells in healthy people across ages. The use of a sample-barcoded 5' primer and a J-beta primer mix characterized a second PCR of 7 to 11 cycles. TCRdb itself ran the 5' RACE reads through MiXCR, one entry per CDR3 protein. The table has about 1 million distinct CDR3 sequences, 35% to 55% seen once; the top ten hold approximately 19%. The sample taken for sequencing was blood. The receptors shown here come from an older woman in good health.

Points on this clonotype: The junction shows a germline mismatch at one end, possibly a read error. The chain couples TRBV7-9 to TRBJ2-7, with 7 bases that match TRBD2. Germline CDR1 reads SEHNR; CDR2 reads FQNEAQ (reference sequence). The CDR3 covers 16 residues. The CDR3: CASSPQFERGSHEQYF. The CDR3 DNA sequence: TGTGCCAGCAGCCCCCAGTTTGAGCGGGGCTCCCACGAGCAGTACTTC.

The rearrangement uses TRBV20-1 and TRBJ1-4; D remains ambiguous. CDR1 DFQATT and CDR2 SNEGSKA come from the germline V gene (reference sequence). This CDR3 is built from 12 residues. The V end lost 4 bases, the J end lost 8 bases, and 11 bases lay between the germline ends. The CDR3 loop is CSATWSSEKLFF. CDR3 nucleotide sequence: TGCAGTGCTACCTGGTCGAGCGAAAAACTGTTTTTT.

The CDR3 loop reads CSVDGDPHTDTQYF. For the CDR3, the DNA is TGCAGCGTTGATGGGGACCCCCACACAGATACGCAGTATTTT. The chain is built from TRBV29-1 and TRBJ2-3; either TRBD1 or TRBD2 may supply D (5 bases each). Trimming took off 3 bases at V and 2 bases at J, with 12 bases between the two ends. The length of the CDR3 is 14 residues. CDR1 and CDR2 (germline): SQVTM, ANQGSEA.

The V call is TRBV5-1, the J call TRBJ1-6; no reliable D call. This CDR3 contains 13 residues. The V gene lost 0 bases and the J gene lost 6 bases, with 4 bases spanning the gap. Germline V gives CDR1 SGHRS, CDR2 YFSETQ. As DNA, the CDR3 is TGCGCCAGCAGCTTGGGGTCTAATTCACCCCTCCACTTT. Residues: CASSLGSNSPLHF.

The table lists this clonotype with a few counts. This chain uses TRBV11-2 with TRBJ1-2; TRBD1 matches 7 bases. The CDR3 consists of 15 residues. Germline lookup yields CDR1 SGHAT and CDR2 FQNNGV. V shed 0 bases, J shed 8 bases, and the junction held 9 bases outside the gene matches. The DNA of the CDR3 is TGTGCCAGCAGCTTAGATCCAGGGGGGCGTCTCGGCTACACCTTC. This translates into CASSLDPGGRLGYTF.

This clonotype was seen only a few times. The V and J genes are TRBV2 and TRBJ2-3; 14 bases are a match to TRBD2. The V segment lost 5 bases and the J segment 0 bases; nucleotides outside the gene matches: 1. From germline, CDR1 is SNHLY and CDR2 FYNNEI. CDR3 length: 16 amino acids. The CDR3 DNA sequence: TGTGCCAGCAGTCGGACTAGCGGGAGGAGCACAGATACGCAGTATTTT. As protein: CASSRTSGRSTDTQYF.

On this clonotype: A much bigger clone sits one base away, suggesting this may be a read error. V is TRBV14 and J is TRBJ1-2, with D possibly matching TRBD1 (5 bases). Trimming took off 5 bases at V and 4 bases at J, with 8 bases between the two ends. Germline CDR1 and CDR2: SGHDN and FVKESK. The CDR3 covers 12 residues. The CDR3 DNA follows: TGTGCCAGCAGCGCGGACACCTATGGCTACACCTTC. It specifies CASSADTYGYTF.

The chain carries TRBV2 and TRBJ2-1; D is ambiguous. The V gene lost 5 bases and the J gene lost 9 bases, with 11 bases spanning the gap. The CDR3 is 12 amino acids. Looked up from germline, CDR1 is SNHLY and CDR2 is FYNNEI. The CDR3 region has the DNA TGTGCCAGCAGTTCACACTCCGCTGAGCAGTTCTTC. Amino acids: CASSSHSAEQFF. The complete variable domain, with remaining parts taken from reference TRBV2 and TRBJ2-1, reads EPEVTQTPSHQVTQMGQEVILRCVPISNHLYFYWYRQILGQKVEFLVSFYNNEISEKSEIFDDQFSVERPDGSNFTLKIRSTKLEDSAMYFCASSSHSAEQFFGPGTRLTVL.

The chain employs TRBV5-1 and TRBJ2-4; TRBD1 aligns across 7 bases. Germline CDR1 reads SGHRS; CDR2 reads YFSETQ. Trimming removed 4 bases from V and 0 bases from J; junction bases left unmatched: 7. The CDR3 has 16 amino acids. The chain's CDR3 is CASSTGTDLAKNIQYF. DNA of the CDR3: TGCGCCAGCAGCACAGGGACAGACCTAGCCAAAAACATTCAGTACTTC.

The chain is built from TRBV15 and TRBJ2-1; D may be TRBD2 (5 bases). Trimming stripped 11 bases from V and 13 bases from J, with 27 bases between. Germline V gives CDR1 LNHNV, CDR2 YYDKDF (reference sequence). The CDR3 spans 14 residues. CDR3 DNA sequence: TGTGCCGATCCACCTCGGGCGGGCTCAGAGACCCAGTTCTTC. Residues: CADPPRAGSETQFF.

The chain combines TRBV5-1 with TRBJ2-5; 7 bases are a match to TRBD2. The germline CDR1 and CDR2 sequences are SGHRS and YFSETQ. V was pared by 0 bases and J by 1 base, with 12 bases of the junction left unmatched. The CDR3 has 18 amino acids. CDR3 sequence reads: CASSLVGMGLQLQETQYF. DNA for the CDR3: TGCGCCAGCAGCTTGGTGGGTATGGGACTACAACTCCAAGAGACCCAGTACTTC.

This clonotype came up a few times. The chain employs TRBV27 and TRBJ2-3, with 7 positions matching TRBD2. The CDR3 is made up of 12 amino acids. The V segment lost 4 bases and the J segment 8 bases; nucleotides outside the gene matches: 3. The germline gives CDR1 MNHEY, CDR2 SMNVEV (reference sequence). This CDR3 reads CASSSPGGTQYF. The CDR3 DNA sequence: TGTGCCAGCAGTTCACCGGGAGGTACGCAGTATTTT.

This clonotype was found a few times. The chain has TRBV5-1 and TRBJ1-4, with 7 positions matching TRBD1. The V and J ends lost 4 bases and 2 bases, in that order; junction bases with no gene match: 8. CDR3 length: 16 residues. Looked up from germline, CDR1 is SGHRS and CDR2 is YFSETQ. Here the CDR3 reads CASSGGTADTNEKLFF. Written as DNA, the CDR3 is TGCGCCAGCAGCGGCGGGACAGCGGATACTAATGAAAAACTGTTTTTT.

DNA for the CDR3: TGTGCCAGCAGCCAAGATCTCCGAGCGGGAGCGGATGAGCAGTACTTC. It translates to CASSQDLRAGADEQYF. The V and J genes are TRBV3-1 and TRBJ2-7, with TRBD2 matching 8 bases. V was pared by 0 bases and J by 7 bases, with 11 bases of the junction left unmatched. Germline V gene data show CDR1 as LGHDT and CDR2 as YNNKEL (reference sequence). The CDR3 length is 16 residues.

The chain links TRBV7-9 to TRBJ2-7; possible D gene TRBD2, 5 bases. The CDR3 has 14 amino acids. V was trimmed by 0 bases and J by 6 bases, leaving 12 bases between them. Germline CDR1 reads SEHNR; CDR2 reads FQNEAQ (reference sequence). The CDR3 region is CASSLAAGDLEQYF. Here the CDR3 DNA reads TGTGCCAGCAGCTTAGCGGCCGGGGATCTCGAGCAGTACTTC.

The rearrangement links TRBV20-1 to TRBJ2-3; TRBD2 matches 11 bases. Germline lookup yields CDR1 DFQATT and CDR2 SNEGSKA (reference sequence). Trimming cost V 2 bases and J 4 bases; bases outside gene matches: 14. This CDR3 comprises 18 residues. Here the CDR3 DNA reads TGCAGTGCTAGACCGATCCTTACTAGCGGGAGAGTGGCAGATACGCAGTATTTT. Translated: CSARPILTSGRVADTQYF.

The J gene is TRBJ2-7, the V gene TRBV6-5; tentatively, D is TRBD2 (5 bases). V lost 3 bases and J lost 4, with 16 bases in between. The CDR3 loop spans 15 amino acids. Germline CDR1 and CDR2: MNHEY and SVGAGI. The CDR3 sequence is CASSYGPGVAYEQYF. The CDR3 region has the DNA TGTGCCAGCAGTTATGGCCCCGGGGTCGCTTACGAGCAGTACTTC.